This T cell receptor beta chain was identified in a study of cytomegalovirus exposure and HLA in healthy donors. With regard to this clone: What it binds is not known.

V gave up 4 bases and J gave up 0 bases, with 13 bases separating them. The CDR3 runs to 16 residues. CDR1 is SQVTM, CDR2 ANQGSEA, per germline. Amplification used 60 Vbeta primers and 13 Jbeta primers. Profiling relied on immunoSEQ multiplex PCR, and the TCRdb table lists in-frame clones only, not all of them. The sample has 150,000 to 200,000 clones, around four fifths seen once. Findings of the study overall: Donors were assumed by presence/absence analyses to have roughly uniform sequencing depth. Using the classifier, cytomegalovirus status was reportedly diagnosed with high specificity and sensitivity. Later examination showed HLA-associated TCR beta chains had greater clonal expansion than equally common others.

The chain has TRBV29-1 and TRBJ2-6, with a tentative D call TRBD1 (5 bases). The sample taken for sequencing was PBMCs. This receptor was taken from a man between 18 and 35 years old in good health and CMV-seropositive. CDR3 in amino acids: CSVAHPRVSGANVLTF. For the CDR3, the DNA is TGCAGCGTTGCCCACCCCAGGGTCTCTGGGGCCAACGTCCTGACTTTC.